This T cell receptor (beta chain) is drawn from a study of blood T cell repertoires in COVID-19. Study background: Italy, Spain and the United States were the sources of the convalescent and acute COVID-19 samples. PBMCs, B-cell-depleted T cells, or T cells provided the cDNA or gDNA that made up the material.

The CDR3 sequence is 17 residues long. Trimming pared 2 bases from V and 2 bases from J, leaving 15 bases between. Germline assignment: CDR1 KGHSH and CDR2 LQKENI. Original processing methods: The assay estimated nucleated cells by amplifying reference gene primers. Sequencing used immunoSEQ multiplex PCR; TCRdb keeps in-frame clones, though not all of them. V and J calls plus clone size are reproduced from that table; the DNA served to infer D and trimming. Here the sample spans about 93,000 clones, roughly 89% being singletons. What was sequenced was peripheral blood. This receptor was obtained from a man in his 60s with COVID-19, enrolled during active disease. The V and J genes are TRBV18 and TRBJ1-4, with a tentative D call TRBD1 (5 bases). The CDR3 region has the DNA TGTGCCAGCTCACCAAACCCGCCGGGGGGGACTAATGAAAAACTGTTTTTT. Protein product: CASSPNPPGGTNEKLFF.